These 2 T cell receptor beta chains came from one sample sequenced in a study of identifying expanded T cells in peripheral blood. The data were produced by immunoSEQ multiplex PCR, yet TCRdb's version contains in-frame clones alone and is incomplete. The table includes 100,000 to 110,000 clones, 80% to 90% detected once. The specimen was blood. The receptors come from a person between 18 and 75 years old in good health.

This clone has more than one count but fewer than ten. The chain combines TRBV19 with TRBJ1-2; possibly TRBD1 for D (6 bases). Germline-derived CDR1 and CDR2 are LNHDA and SQIVND (reference sequence). This CDR3 comprises 16 residues. With 5 bases removed from V and 4 bases from J, the gap between germline ends came to 20 bases. In DNA, the CDR3 is TGTGCCAGTAGTGTGACCACAGGGAGCGCTGGCTATGGCTACACCTTC. It encodes CASSVTTGSAGYGYTF.

This chain uses TRBV5-1 with TRBJ2-3; perhaps TRBD2 as D (6 bases). The CDR3 contains 15 residues. Trimming stripped 7 bases from V and 1 base from J, with 16 bases between. In germline, CDR1 is SGHRS, CDR2 YFSETQ. In nucleotides, the CDR3 is TGCGCCAGCTATTTGAGGGACTTTCGCACAGATACGCAGTATTTT. Protein sequence: CASYLRDFRTDTQYF.